This TCR beta chain was found in a study of blood T cell repertoires in COVID-19. Study summary: Specimens from acute and convalescent COVID-19 originated in the United States, Italy and Spain. From T cells, B-cell-depleted T cells, or PBMCs came the material, which was cDNA or gDNA.

The assay was immunoSEQ multiplex PCR, and TCRdb's table has in-frame clones only and misses some. Of approximately 210,000 clones listed, 76% were seen once; the top ten hold about 17%. The specimen sequenced was PBMCs or T cells enriched from blood (not recorded which). This TCR derives from a woman in her fifties or sixties with acute COVID-19.

The CDR3 spells CASSLATGNTEAFF. CDR3 nucleotide sequence: TGTGCCAGCAGCTTGGCGACAGGTAACACTGAAGCTTTCTTT. V and J are TRBV5-4 and TRBJ1-1; tentative D call: TRBD1 (6 bases). This CDR3 comprises 14 residues. CDR1 SGHNT and CDR2 YYREEE come from the germline V gene (reference sequence). Trimming cost V 0 bases and J 2 bases, with 8 bases left between them.